This TCR beta chain was recovered during a study of CD8 T cells in Susac syndrome. After extraction with the RNeasy kit, 0.5 to 1 ug of the RNA was reverse transcribed using random hexamers. In TCRdb, the immunoSEQ multiplex PCR reads were re-called with MiXCR into one record per CDR3 protein. The table lists some 300,000 distinct CDR3 sequences, 65% to 90% of them singletons, with roughly 0.21% in the top ten. The V and J ends lost 3 bases and 6 bases respectively, with 12 bases between them. The CDR3 runs 14 residues. Germline V gene data show CDR1 as KGHSH and CDR2 as LQKENI. The J gene is TRBJ1-5, the V gene TRBV18; D is unresolved. The sequence was collected from a human donor with multiple sclerosis. The specimen was CD8+ T cells from PBMCs. CDR3 residues: CASSPSWESQPQHF. The CDR3, as DNA: TGTGCCAGCTCACCGTCTTGGGAATCTCAGCCCCAGCATTTT.